This T cell receptor beta chain was sequenced during a study of cytomegalovirus exposure and HLA in healthy donors. In the study overall: Later, an analysis reported that the 100 to 150 validation repertoires had used the same platform as the roughly 660 first-cohort repertoires.

The repertoire was sequenced with immunoSEQ multiplex PCR; TCRdb's copy has only in-frame clones and lacks some. The table lists approximately 300,000 clones, roughly 90% of them singletons. This CDR3 comprises 14 residues. Germline CDR1 is SGDLS and CDR2 is YYNGEE. Between the trimmed V and J ends, which lost 0 bases and 5 bases, there was a span of 12 bases. Sequenced material: PBMCs. The TCR was taken from a woman under 30 in good health and CMV-seronegative. The chain combines TRBV9 with TRBJ2-7; maybe TRBD2 (6 bases). CDR3 bases: TGTGCCAGCAGCGTAGGTGGGGCGGGGAACGAGCAGTACTTC. Translated: CASSVGGAGNEQYF. The whole variable domain, remainder taken from reference TRBV9 and TRBJ2-7, is DSGVTQTPKHLITATGQRVTLRCSPRSGDLSVYWYQQSLDQGLQFLIQYYNGEERAKGNILERFSAQQFPDLHSELNLSSLELGDSALYFCASSVGGAGNEQYFGPGTRLTVT.